The clone carrying this T cell receptor beta chain was seen at least ten times. This sample stems from a study of blood T cell repertoires in COVID-19. Study in general: Sources were T cells, B-cell-depleted T cells, or PBMCs; the material itself was cDNA or gDNA.

Germline V gene data show CDR1 as SGHRS and CDR2 as YFSETQ. The CDR3 length is 14 residues. The ends were cut back, 4 bases at V and 5 bases at J, with 12 bases in the middle. Data came from immunoSEQ multiplex PCR; TCRdb stores just in-frame clones and leaves some out. The table has more than 250,000 clones, around 88% seen once. This chain uses TRBV5-1 with TRBJ1-4, with D perhaps TRBD1 (6 bases). The clonotype was recovered from a woman in her fifties or sixties with acute or convalescent COVID-19. Sequences were obtained from peripheral blood. The CDR3 region has the DNA TGCGCCAGCAGCCCGACAGGCCTAAATGAAAAACTGTTTTTT. Amino acids: CASSPTGLNEKLFF.